Listed below are T cell receptor beta chains from one sample, sequenced in a study of blood T cells in healthy people across ages. TCRdb re-called the 5' RACE reads through MiXCR, storing one row per CDR3 protein. The sample records about 1.8 million distinct CDR3 sequences, roughly 50% being singletons. Sequencing used blood. These receptors all stem from a woman aged 35 to 49 in good health. CDR3s include the opening cysteine and the closing phenylalanine or tryptophan.

TRBJ2-6 TRBV28 CASSSGTRNVLTF
TRBJ2-1 TRBV6-5 CACTPGGEYNEQFF
TRBJ2-7 TRBV5-5 CASSLGPGIFSYEQYF
TRBJ2-5 TRBV7-2 CASSSNRRTQYF
TRBJ2-7 TRBV14 CASSQDLSTYEQYF
TRBJ2-1 TRBV20-1 CSASRPGGRDEQFF
TRBJ2-7 TRBV5-1 CASSPGTAEQYF
TRBJ2-4 TRBV4-2 CASSQEVSAGGLGAKNIQYF
TRBJ2-3 TRBV29-1 CSVEGPGSTDTQYF
TRBJ2-5 TRBV7-9 CASSRVGTGIKDGQYF
TRBJ2-3 TRBV28 CASSQARDRGWDTQYF
TRBJ2-6 TRBV27 CASSSAGFEPGTSGANVLTF
TRBJ1-2 TRBV6-1 CANTMTSGGYTF
TRBJ1-4 TRBV5-1 CASSLKWADRNNEKLFF
TRBJ2-1 TRBV6-6 CASTLRGAGGLFDEQFF